The 25 T cell receptor beta chains in this list originate from one sample, sequenced in a study of molecular identifiers for immune sequencing clone quantification. TCRdb passed the PCR reads through MiXCR, listing each CDR3 protein once. This sample yields roughly 630,000 distinct CDR3 sequences, of which around 25% are seen a single time; about 0.81% belongs to the top ten. The specimen sequenced was naive CD8+ T cells from blood, with Jurkat cell RNA spiked in. Documented subset: FACS-sorted CD8+CD4-CCR7+CD45RA+ naive T cells. These receptors were obtained from a human donor in good health. Some libraries in this study had Jurkat cell RNA spiked in.

The V and J genes are TRBV7-9 and TRBJ2-1; unclear D gene. Germline values: CDR1 SEHNR, CDR2 FQNEAQ (reference sequence). The CDR3 has 13 amino acids. Trimming stripped 2 bases from V and 8 bases from J, with 10 bases between. Here the CDR3 DNA reads TGTGCCAGCAGCTTATGGTTAAGCGATGAGCAGTTCTTC. Amino acids: CASSLWLSDEQFF.

Concerning this clonotype: At one end, the junction sequence differs from germline, possibly due to a read error. The chain joins TRBV6-5 to TRBJ2-7, with D tentatively TRBD2 (5 bases). The CDR3 is 14 residues long. Germline-derived CDR1 and CDR2 are MNHEY and SVGAGI. CDR3: CASSSGLGSWEQCF. CDR3 in DNA: TGTGCCAGCAGTTCCGGGCTGGGCTCTTGGGAGCAGTGCTTC.

In this sample, this clonotype turned up many times. V is TRBV24-1 and J is TRBJ2-3; 8 bases agree with TRBD1. The junction had 13 bases not matched to a gene; V was cut back by 3 bases and J by 3 bases. The CDR3 runs 18 residues. From germline, CDR1 is KGHDR and CDR2 SFDVKD. CDR3 amino acids: CATSDPIPWTGSTDTQYF. The CDR3 DNA follows: TGTGCCACCAGTGATCCAATCCCCTGGACAGGGTCGACAGATACGCAGTATTTT.

This clonotype was seen ten or more times. This chain connects TRBV30 to TRBJ1-1; D is possibly TRBD1 (6 bases). The CDR3 length is 14 residues. The germline gives CDR1 GTSNPN, CDR2 SVGIG (reference sequence). V lost 0 bases and J lost 3, with 11 bases in between. The DNA for the CDR3 is TGTGCCTGGAGTGTAAGGTGGGGGCACACTGAAGCTTTCTTT. Encoded protein: CAWSVRWGHTEAFF. Using reference TRBV30 and TRBJ1-1 for the parts outside the CDR3, the full variable domain is SQTIHQWPATLVQPVGSPLSLECTVEGTSNPNLYWYRQAAGRGLQLLFYSVGIGQISSEVPQNLSASRPQDRQFILSSKKLLLSDSGFYLCAWSVRWGHTEAFFGQGTRLTVV.

Regarding this clonotype: This may be a read error, as it is one base from a much larger clone. The chain joins TRBV7-2 to TRBJ1-4, with D maybe TRBD1 (5 bases). Germline-derived CDR1 and CDR2 are SGHTA and FQGNSA. This CDR3 comprises 14 residues. CDR3 sequence (DNA): TGTGCCGGCAGCTTAGAGGGGTATAATGAAAAACTGTTTTTT. It yields the protein CAGSLEGYNEKLFF.

The chain has TRBV12-5 and TRBJ2-7; D ambiguous. The CDR3 is made up of 12 amino acids. Trimming cost V 7 bases and J 0 bases, with 7 bases left between them. Per the germline V gene, CDR1 is LGHNT and CDR2 is FRNRAP. CDR3 sequence (DNA): TGTGCTAGTGCCGCAGCCTCCTACGAGCAGTACTTC. Protein product: CASAAASYEQYF.

The chain is built from TRBV9 and TRBJ1-2, with 7 bases lining up with TRBD1. The CDR3 contains 15 residues. CDR1 and CDR2 (germline): SGDLS, YYNGEE. The ends lost 4 bases at V and 0 bases at J; junction bases unmatched: 6. The CDR3: CASSPEDRTNYGYTF. CDR3 nucleotide sequence: TGTGCCAGCAGCCCCGAGGACAGGACTAACTATGGCTACACCTTC.

Ten or more counts support this clonotype. The CDR3 sequence: CASSSSGMNTEAFF. Here the CDR3 DNA reads TGCGCCAGCAGCTCGTCAGGAATGAACACTGAAGCTTTCTTT. The J gene is TRBJ1-1, the V gene TRBV5-1, with unresolved D. V dropped 3 bases and J dropped 0 bases, with 9 bases sitting between them. Germline V gene lookup returns CDR1 SGHRS and CDR2 YFSETQ. CDR3 length equals 14 residues.

This clonotype showed up many times. This chain links TRBV5-6 with TRBJ2-7; D is ambiguous. V was pared by 4 bases and J by 3 bases, with 11 bases between. The CDR3 runs 13 residues. Germline V gene data show CDR1 as SGHDT and CDR2 as YYEEEE. CDR3 coding DNA: TGTGCCAGCAGCCCTGGATACCTCTACGAGCAGTACTTC. It is translated as CASSPGYLYEQYF.

The chain employs TRBV9 and TRBJ2-3, with D possibly matching TRBD1 (5 bases). Trimming took 0 bases from V and 4 from J, leaving 9 bases between them. Per germline, CDR1 SGDLS and CDR2 YYNGEE. This CDR3 spans 14 amino acids. CDR3 DNA: TGTGCCAGCAGCGTAGATACAGGCGCAGATACGCAGTATTTT. Translation: CASSVDTGADTQYF.

The genes are TRBV6-2 or TRBV6-3 and TRBJ2-1; D call uncertain. Germline V gives CDR1 MNHEY, CDR2 SVGEGT. This CDR3 comprises 15 residues. The V end lost 0 bases, the J end lost 2 bases, and 8 bases lay between the germline ends. The CDR3 protein is CASSYSTPPYNEQFF. As DNA, the CDR3 is TGTGCCAGCAGTTACTCGACTCCTCCCTACAATGAGCAGTTCTTC.

There are many counts of this clonotype. The chain links TRBV6-1 to TRBJ2-1; D possibly corresponds to TRBD1 (5 bases). The CDR3 has 13 residues. The germline V and J ends were trimmed by 3 bases and 8 bases, with 11 bases remaining between them. Germline V gives CDR1 MNHNS, CDR2 SASEGT. CDR3 sequence reads: CASSDWQGYEQFF. DNA for the CDR3: TGTGCCAGCAGTGATTGGCAGGGCTATGAGCAGTTCTTC.

As regards this clonotype: At one end, the junction sequence differs from germline, possibly due to a read error. The V and J genes are TRBV27 and TRBJ1-1; possibly TRBD1 for D (5 bases). Germline CDR1 MNHEY, CDR2 SMNVEV (reference sequence). This CDR3 is 14 amino acids long. Here the CDR3 DNA reads TGTGCCAGCAGAGGGGTTGCAGAGAACACTGGAGCTTTCTTT. Amino acid sequence: CASRGVAENTGAFF.

A remark on this clonotype: This may come from a read error, since a much larger clone is one base off. The chain links TRBV15 to TRBJ2-5; TRBD2 matches at 9 bases. Germline V gene data show CDR1 as LNHNV and CDR2 as YYDKDF (reference sequence). This CDR3 region has 15 residues. The CDR3 nucleotides read TGTGCCACCAGCAGAGATAGCGGGGGAAGAGAGACCCAGTGCTTC. Protein sequence: CATSRDSGGRETQCF. The entire variable domain, with the rest obtained from reference TRBV15 and TRBJ2-5, is as follows: DAMVIQNPRYQVTQFGKPVTLSCSQTLNHNVMYWYQQKSSQAPKLLFHYYDKDFNNEADTPDNFQSRRPNTSFCFLDIRSPGLGDTAMYLCATSRDSGGRETQCFGPGTRLLVL.

As regards this clonotype: A read error may produce the germline difference seen at one junction end. DNA for the CDR3: TGTGCCAGTAATAGGTCCCCCGGGGGCGGGTACCAAAAGACCCAGTCCTTC. It translates to CASNRSPGGGYQKTQSF. The J gene is TRBJ2-5, the V gene TRBV19, with D perhaps matching TRBD1 or TRBD2 (6 bases each). Germline values: CDR1 LNHDA, CDR2 SQIVND (reference sequence). The CDR3 runs 17 residues.

The V gene is TRBV19, the J gene TRBJ1-1; TRBD1 aligns across 10 bases. CDR1 is LNHDA and CDR2 is SQIVND in the germline V gene (reference sequence). V shed 5 bases and J 2 bases; nucleotides not matched to a gene: 11. CDR3 length equals 17 residues. CDR3 region: CASSPVGTGADNTEAFF. CDR3 nucleotides: TGTGCCAGTAGTCCCGTGGGGACAGGGGCGGATAACACTGAAGCTTTCTTT.

This clonotype was detected ten times or more. The V and J genes are TRBV19 and TRBJ2-3; 12 bases line up with TRBD2. The CDR3 has 15 amino acids. V lost 4 bases, J lost 6 bases, and 5 bases stayed unmatched. The germline CDR1 and CDR2 sequences are LNHDA and SQIVND (reference sequence). The CDR3 region is CASSRTSGEYDTQYF. The CDR3 DNA follows: TGTGCCAGTAGTAGGACTAGCGGGGAATACGATACGCAGTATTTT.

A remark on this clonotype: Being one base from a much bigger clone, this may be a read error. This chain uses TRBV7-6 with TRBJ1-5; D call uncertain. V was shortened by 1 base and J by 7 bases, with 11 bases between the two germline ends. Germline V gives CDR1 SGHVS, CDR2 FNYEAQ. The CDR3 contains 14 residues. CDR3 in amino acids: CASSLDETQQPQHF. In DNA, the CDR3 is TGTGCCAGCAGCTTAGATGAGACGCAACAGCCCCAGCATTTT.

J is TRBJ2-7 and V is TRBV27; D is uncertain. V lost 4 bases to trimming and J lost 0 bases, with 16 bases between them. The germline CDR1 and CDR2 sequences are MNHEY and SMNVEV (reference sequence). The CDR3 loop spans 16 amino acids. The CDR3 nucleotides read TGTGCCAGCAGTTATTCAGGCCGCCCGGCCTCCTACGAGCAGTACTTC. This translates into CASSYSGRPASYEQYF.

The chain links TRBV11-2 to TRBJ1-1; maybe TRBD1 (5 bases). Trimming cost V 1 base and J 0 bases, with 12 bases left between them. This CDR3 comprises 16 residues. Germline V gives CDR1 SGHAT, CDR2 FQNNGV. This chain's CDR3 is CASSLVLGRMNTEAFF. CDR3 DNA sequence: TGTGCCAGCAGCTTAGTATTGGGACGGATGAACACTGAAGCTTTCTTT.

This clonotype appeared many times. The chain has TRBV7-9 and TRBJ1-1; unclear D gene. V was pared by 3 bases and J by 5 bases, with 7 bases between. The germline CDR1 and CDR2 sequences are SEHNR and FQNEAQ (reference sequence). This CDR3 is 12 amino acids long. CDR3 region: CASSFTQTEAFF. CDR3 nucleotide sequence: TGTGCCAGCAGCTTCACCCAGACTGAAGCTTTCTTT.

This clonotype occurred once. At one of its ends the junction is not consistent with the germline gene, which may arise from a read error. This rearrangement joins TRBV10-3 to TRBJ2-1; 12 bases map to TRBD2. Germline loops: CDR1 ENHRY, CDR2 SYGVKD. This CDR3 is 15 amino acids long. CDR3 amino acids: CAISDGLAGPSERFF. The CDR3 nucleotides read TGTGCCATCAGTGACGGACTAGCGGGGCCCAGTGAGCGGTTCTTC.

J is TRBJ1-2 and V is TRBV12-3 or TRBV12-4, with a possible D match to TRBD1 (5 bases). The CDR3 runs to 21 residues. V was clipped by 0 bases and J by 4 bases, with 30 bases between them. CDR3 nucleotides: TGTGCCAGCAGTTTAGCGCTTGGGGGAGGTGCGACAGCATCCTTTTCCTATGGCTACACCTTC. Translation gives CASSLALGGGATASFSYGYTF.

Concerning this clonotype: This may be a read error: a much more frequent sequence differs by one nucleotide. This rearrangement joins TRBV7-9 to TRBJ2-7, with a weak D call TRBD1 (6 bases). Germline V lookup: CDR1 SEHNR, CDR2 FQNEAQ (reference sequence). There are 16 residues in the CDR3. The CDR3 sequence: CTSSSRGGRDSYEQYF. Written as DNA, the CDR3 is TGTACCAGCAGCTCCAGGGGCGGCCGTGACTCCTACGAGCAGTACTTC.

This clonotype has ten or more counts. The rearrangement joins TRBV29-1 to TRBJ2-1, with TRBD2 matching 10 bases. J lost 9 bases, V lost 3 bases, and 11 bases had no gene match. This CDR3 comprises 15 residues. Germline V gene data show CDR1 as SQVTM and CDR2 as ANQGSEA. In nucleotides, the CDR3 is TGCAGCGTTGATTCGCTAGCGGGAGTGTTGGGTGAGCAGTTCTTC. Its protein product is CSVDSLAGVLGEQFF.